This T cell receptor beta chain was captured in a study of cytomegalovirus exposure and HLA in healthy donors. V lost 6 bases and J lost 9; bases outside the gene matches: 5. CDR3 length: 13 amino acids. CDR1 is MDHEN, CDR2 SYDVKM, per germline. Concerning this clone: Its specificity is unknown.

Primers for the PCR totalled 60 Vbeta and 13 Jbeta. TCRdb keeps only in-frame clones here, not all; method: immunoSEQ multiplex PCR. The table lists tens of thousands of clones, roughly 72% of them singletons. Overall study results and limits: The later analysis indicated that the majority of CMV-associated TCR beta chains appeared HLA-restricted.

The V gene is TRBV28, the J gene TRBJ2-1; 10 nucleotides align to TRBD2. What was sequenced was PBMCs. The TCR originated in a woman aged 50 to 60 in good health and CMV-seropositive. As DNA, the CDR3 is TGTGCCAGCAGAGCGGGAGGGCCAGGTGAGCAGTTCTTC. Protein product: CASRAGGPGEQFF.